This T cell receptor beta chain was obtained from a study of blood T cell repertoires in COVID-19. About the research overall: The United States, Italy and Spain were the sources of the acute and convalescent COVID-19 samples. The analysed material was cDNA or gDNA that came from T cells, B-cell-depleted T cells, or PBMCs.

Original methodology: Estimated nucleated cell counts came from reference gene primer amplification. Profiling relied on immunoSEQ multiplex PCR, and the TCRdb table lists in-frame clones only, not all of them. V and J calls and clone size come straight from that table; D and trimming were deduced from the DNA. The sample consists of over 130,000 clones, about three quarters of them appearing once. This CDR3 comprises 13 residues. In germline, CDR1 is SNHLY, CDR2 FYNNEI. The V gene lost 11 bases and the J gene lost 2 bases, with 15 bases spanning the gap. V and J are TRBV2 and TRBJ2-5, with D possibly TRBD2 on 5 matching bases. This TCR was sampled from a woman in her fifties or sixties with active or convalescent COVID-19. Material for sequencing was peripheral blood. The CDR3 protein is CAVPPAEQETQYF. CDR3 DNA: TGTGCCGTACCCCCAGCGGAACAAGAGACCCAGTACTTC.